Sequencing of this TCR beta chain was carried out in a study of cytomegalovirus exposure and HLA in healthy donors. The CDR3 spans 16 residues. Germline assignment: CDR1 MNHNY and CDR2 SVGAGI (reference sequence). V shed 5 bases, J shed 6 bases, and the junction held 11 bases outside the gene matches. Findings of the study overall: Cytomegalovirus association was assigned to about 180 TCR beta chains.

In the PCR, 60 Vbeta and 13 Jbeta primers were used. Profiling relied on immunoSEQ multiplex PCR, and the TCRdb table lists in-frame clones only, not all of them. Seen here are tens of thousands of clones, around 70% observed once, and the top ten hold around 3.1%. A note on this clone: Antigen: not known.

The sequence was obtained from a man between 18 and 35 years old in good health and CMV-seronegative. This chain joins TRBV6-6 and TRBJ2-7, with 12 bases aligning to TRBD2. The sequenced material came from PBMCs. The CDR3 DNA reads as TGTGCCAGCAGTACCGCTAGCGGGAGGGCCGCAAGCGAGCAGTACTTC. Protein product: CASSTASGRAASEQYF.